This T cell receptor (beta chain) was sequenced in a study of blood T cell repertoires in COVID-19. Germline V gene data show CDR1 as LNHNV and CDR2 as YYDKDF (reference sequence). Losses at the gene ends were 8 bases for V and 4 bases for J; bases not matched to a gene: 3. The CDR3 covers 13 residues. This table comes from immunoSEQ multiplex PCR, and its TCRdb copy is limited to in-frame clones, with some not included. The data contain tens of thousands of clones, approximately 84% of them singletons. This clonotype was obtained from a man aged 70-80 years with acute or convalescent COVID-19. Sequences were obtained from peripheral blood. The chain joins TRBV15 to TRBJ2-2, with 8 bases identical to TRBD1. CDR3 nucleotides: TGTGCCACCGACAGGGGAGGCACCGGGGAGCTGTTTTTT. Protein product: CATDRGGTGELFF.